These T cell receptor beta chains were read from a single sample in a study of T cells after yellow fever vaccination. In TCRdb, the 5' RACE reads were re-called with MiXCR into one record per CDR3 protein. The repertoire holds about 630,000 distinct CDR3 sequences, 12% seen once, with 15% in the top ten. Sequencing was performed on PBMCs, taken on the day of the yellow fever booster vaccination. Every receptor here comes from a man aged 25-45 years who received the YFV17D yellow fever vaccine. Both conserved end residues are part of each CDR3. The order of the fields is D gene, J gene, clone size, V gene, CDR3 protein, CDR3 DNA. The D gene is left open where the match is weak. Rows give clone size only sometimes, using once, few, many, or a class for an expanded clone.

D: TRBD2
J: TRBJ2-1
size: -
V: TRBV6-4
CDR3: CASRPTTSGSNEQFF
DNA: TGTGCCAGCAGACCAACTACTAGCGGGAGTAATGAGCAGTTCTTC

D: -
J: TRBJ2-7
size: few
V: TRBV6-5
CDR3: CASSFRDLSYEQYF
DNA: TGTGCCAGCAGTTTCCGGGACCTTTCCTACGAGCAGTACTTC

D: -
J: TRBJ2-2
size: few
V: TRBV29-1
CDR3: CSVETPGKDAELFF
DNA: TGCAGCGTTGAGACCCCGGGAAAAGATGCGGAGCTGTTTTTT

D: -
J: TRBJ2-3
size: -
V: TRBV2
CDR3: CASSDDGSTDTQYF
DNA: TGTGCCAGCAGTGATGACGGGAGCACAGATACGCAGTATTTT

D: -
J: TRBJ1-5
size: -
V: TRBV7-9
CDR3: CASSGQINQPQHF
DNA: TGTGCCAGCAGCGGACAGATTAATCAGCCCCAGCATTTT

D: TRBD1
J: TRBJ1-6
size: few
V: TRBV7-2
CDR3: CASSPRDSFFSLHF
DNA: TGTGCCAGCAGCCCCCGGGACAGTTTTTTCTCCCTCCACTTT

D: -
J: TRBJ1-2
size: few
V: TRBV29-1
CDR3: CSVEGGRGYTF
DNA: TGCAGCGTTGAGGGGGGCAGGGGCTACACCTTC

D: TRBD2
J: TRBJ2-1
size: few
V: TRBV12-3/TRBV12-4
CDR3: CASSQTSGSENEQFF
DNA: TGTGCCAGCAGTCAGACTAGCGGGAGTGAGAATGAGCAGTTCTTC

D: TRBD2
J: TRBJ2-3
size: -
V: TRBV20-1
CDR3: CSALGLAGGFTDTQYF
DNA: TGCAGTGCCCTAGGACTAGCGGGAGGGTTCACAGATACGCAGTATTTT

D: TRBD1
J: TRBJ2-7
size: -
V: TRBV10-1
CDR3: CASSEEGQGRYF
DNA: TGCGCCAGCAGTGAGGAGGGACAGGGAAGGTACTTC

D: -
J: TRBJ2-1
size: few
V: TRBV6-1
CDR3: CASRRYSGPALYNEQFF
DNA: TGTGCCAGCAGAAGATATAGCGGACCTGCCCTTTACAATGAGCAGTTCTTC

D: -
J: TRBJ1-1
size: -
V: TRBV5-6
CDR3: CASSATTEAFF
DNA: TGTGCCAGCAGCGCCACCACTGAAGCTTTCTTT

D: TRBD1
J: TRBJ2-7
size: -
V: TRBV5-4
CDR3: CASSWDRNYEQYF
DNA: TGTGCCAGCAGCTGGGACAGAAACTACGAGCAGTACTTC

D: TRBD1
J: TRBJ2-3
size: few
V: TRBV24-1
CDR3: CATSDPGQGAPTDTQYF
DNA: TGTGCCACCAGTGACCCCGGACAGGGGGCGCCCACAGATACGCAGTATTTT

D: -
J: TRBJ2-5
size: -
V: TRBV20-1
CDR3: CSAPVGAQETQYF
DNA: TGCAGTGCTCCCGTCGGGGCGCAAGAGACCCAGTACTTC

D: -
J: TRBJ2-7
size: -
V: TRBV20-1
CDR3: CSVREWDEQYF
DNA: TGCAGTGTACGGGAATGGGACGAGCAGTACTTC

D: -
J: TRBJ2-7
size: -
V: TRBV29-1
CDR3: CSVVQGGNEQYF
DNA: TGCAGCGTTGTACAGGGAGGGAACGAGCAGTACTTC

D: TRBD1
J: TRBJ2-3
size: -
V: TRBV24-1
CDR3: CATSEAGTGLTDTQYF
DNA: TGTGCCACCAGTGAAGCCGGGACAGGACTCACAGATACGCAGTATTTT

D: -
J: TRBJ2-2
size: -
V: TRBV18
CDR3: CASSPAVGTGELFF
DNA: TGTGCCAGCTCACCGGCGGTGGGGACCGGGGAGCTGTTTTTT